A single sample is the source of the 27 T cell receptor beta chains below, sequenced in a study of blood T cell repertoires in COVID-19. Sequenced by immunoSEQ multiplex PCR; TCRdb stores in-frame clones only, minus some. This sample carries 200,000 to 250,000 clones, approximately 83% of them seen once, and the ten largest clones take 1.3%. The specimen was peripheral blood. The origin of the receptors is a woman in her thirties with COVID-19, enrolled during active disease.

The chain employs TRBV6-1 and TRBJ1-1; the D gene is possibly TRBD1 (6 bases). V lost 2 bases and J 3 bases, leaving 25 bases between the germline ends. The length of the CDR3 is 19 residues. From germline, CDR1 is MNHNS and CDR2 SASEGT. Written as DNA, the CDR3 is TGTGCCAGCAGTGAATTGGCAGGGGCGGTGAATCTACAGGACACTGAAGCTTTCTTT. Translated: CASSELAGAVNLQDTEAFF.

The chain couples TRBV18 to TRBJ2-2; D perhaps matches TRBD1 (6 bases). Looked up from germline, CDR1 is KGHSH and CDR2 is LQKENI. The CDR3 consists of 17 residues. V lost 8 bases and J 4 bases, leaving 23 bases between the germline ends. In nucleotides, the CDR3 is TGTGCCAGCGCCTCACCCTCCAGGGGCTTAAGCACCGGGGAGCTGTTTTTT. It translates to CASASPSRGLSTGELFF.

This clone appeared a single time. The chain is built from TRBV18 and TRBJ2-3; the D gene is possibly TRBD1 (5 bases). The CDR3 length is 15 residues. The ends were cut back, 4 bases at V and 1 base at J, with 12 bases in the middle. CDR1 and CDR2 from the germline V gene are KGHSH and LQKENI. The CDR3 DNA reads TGTGCCAGCTCACGAGACAGTACCCGCACAGATACGCAGTATTTT. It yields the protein CASSRDSTRTDTQYF.

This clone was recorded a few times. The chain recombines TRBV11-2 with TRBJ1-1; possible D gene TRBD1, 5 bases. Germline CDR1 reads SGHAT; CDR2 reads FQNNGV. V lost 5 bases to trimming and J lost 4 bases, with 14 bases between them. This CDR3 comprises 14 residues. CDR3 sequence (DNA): TGTGCCAGCAGCGTTCAGGGTTATTCCACTGAAGCTTTCTTT. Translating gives CASSVQGYSTEAFF.

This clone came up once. The CDR3 protein is CASSPRQAYEQYF. The CDR3 nucleotides are TGTGCCAGCAGTCCGCGACAGGCCTACGAGCAGTACTTC. This chain joins TRBV6-5 and TRBJ2-7, with a possible D match to TRBD1 (6 bases). The V end lost 5 bases, the J end lost 2 bases, and 10 bases lay between the germline ends. Looked up from germline, CDR1 is MNHEY and CDR2 is SVGAGI. The CDR3 extends over 13 amino acids.

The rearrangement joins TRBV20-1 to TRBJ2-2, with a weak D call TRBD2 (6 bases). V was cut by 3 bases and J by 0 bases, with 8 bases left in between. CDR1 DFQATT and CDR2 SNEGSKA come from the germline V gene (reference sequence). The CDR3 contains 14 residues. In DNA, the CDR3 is TGCAGTGCTAGTGCTAGCGCGAACACCGGGGAGCTGTTTTTT. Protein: CSASASANTGELFF.

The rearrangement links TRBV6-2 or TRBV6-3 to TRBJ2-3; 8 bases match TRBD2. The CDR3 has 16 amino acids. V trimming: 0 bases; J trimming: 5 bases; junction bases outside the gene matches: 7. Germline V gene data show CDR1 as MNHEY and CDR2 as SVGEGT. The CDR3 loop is CASSYSQREFIDTQYF. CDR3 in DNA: TGTGCCAGCAGTTACTCACAGCGGGAGTTTATAGATACGCAGTATTTT.

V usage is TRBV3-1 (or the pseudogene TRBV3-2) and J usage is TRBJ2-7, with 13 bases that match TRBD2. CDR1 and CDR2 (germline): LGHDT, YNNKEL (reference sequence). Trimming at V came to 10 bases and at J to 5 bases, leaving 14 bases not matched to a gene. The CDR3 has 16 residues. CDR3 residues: CAILQEALAGGDEQYF. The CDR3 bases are TGTGCCATTCTACAAGAGGCACTAGCGGGAGGGGACGAGCAGTACTTC.

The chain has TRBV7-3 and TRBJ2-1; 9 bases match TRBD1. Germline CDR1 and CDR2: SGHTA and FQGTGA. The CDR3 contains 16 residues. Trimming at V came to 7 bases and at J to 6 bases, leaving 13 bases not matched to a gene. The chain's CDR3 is CASTTRRDREGNEQFF. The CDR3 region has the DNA TGTGCCAGCACCACCCGCCGGGACAGGGAGGGCAATGAGCAGTTCTTC.

The CDR3 DNA reads as TGCGCCAGCAGCTTAGGAGATAGCTCTGGAAACACCATATATTTT. This codes for CASSLGDSSGNTIYF. J is TRBJ1-3 and V is TRBV5-1; no clear D. Deletions cut 2 bases from V and 0 bases from J, with 9 bases between. CDR3 length equals 15 residues. Germline V lookup: CDR1 SGHRS, CDR2 YFSETQ.

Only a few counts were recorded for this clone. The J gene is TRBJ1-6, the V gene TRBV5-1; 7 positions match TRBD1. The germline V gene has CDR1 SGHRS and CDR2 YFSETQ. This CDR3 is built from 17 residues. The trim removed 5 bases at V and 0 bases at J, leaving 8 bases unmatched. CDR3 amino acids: CASSSNSGGSYNSPLHF. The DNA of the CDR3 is TGCGCCAGCAGTTCCAACTCAGGGGGCTCCTATAATTCACCCCTCCACTTT.

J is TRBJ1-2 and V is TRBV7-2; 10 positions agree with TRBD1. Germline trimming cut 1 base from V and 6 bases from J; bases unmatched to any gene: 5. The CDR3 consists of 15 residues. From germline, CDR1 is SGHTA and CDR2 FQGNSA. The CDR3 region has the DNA TGTGCCAGCAGCTTAGTGGGGACAGGGGTTAATGGCTACACCTTC. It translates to CASSLVGTGVNGYTF.

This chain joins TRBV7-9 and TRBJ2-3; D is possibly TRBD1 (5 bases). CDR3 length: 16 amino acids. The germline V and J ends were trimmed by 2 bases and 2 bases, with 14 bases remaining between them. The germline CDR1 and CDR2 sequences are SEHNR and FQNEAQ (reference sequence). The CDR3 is CASSLRHDSSTDTQYF. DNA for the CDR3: TGTGCCAGCAGCTTAAGGCATGACAGTTCCACAGATACGCAGTATTTT.

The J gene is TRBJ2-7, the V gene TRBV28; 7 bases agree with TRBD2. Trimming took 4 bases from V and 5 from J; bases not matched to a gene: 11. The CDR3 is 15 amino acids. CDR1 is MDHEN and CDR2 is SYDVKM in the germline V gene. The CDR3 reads CASSYTGGAKDEQYF. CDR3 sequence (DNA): TGTGCCAGCAGTTATACGGGAGGCGCCAAGGACGAGCAGTACTTC.

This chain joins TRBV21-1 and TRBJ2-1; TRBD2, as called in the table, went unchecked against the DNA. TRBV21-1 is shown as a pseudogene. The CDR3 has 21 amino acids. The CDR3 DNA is TGTGCCAGCAGCCAAAACTCCGGGACTGGCCCGAAAGGGCCTTTTTACAATGAGCAGTTCTTC. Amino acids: CASSQNSGTGPKGPFYNEQFF.

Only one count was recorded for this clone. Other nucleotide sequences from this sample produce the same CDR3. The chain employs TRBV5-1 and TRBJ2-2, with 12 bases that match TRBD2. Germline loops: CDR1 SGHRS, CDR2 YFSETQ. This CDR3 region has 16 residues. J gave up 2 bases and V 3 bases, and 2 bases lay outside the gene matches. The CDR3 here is CASSSGLAGNTGELFF. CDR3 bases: TGCGCCAGCAGCTCCGGACTAGCGGGAAACACCGGGGAGCTGTTTTTT.

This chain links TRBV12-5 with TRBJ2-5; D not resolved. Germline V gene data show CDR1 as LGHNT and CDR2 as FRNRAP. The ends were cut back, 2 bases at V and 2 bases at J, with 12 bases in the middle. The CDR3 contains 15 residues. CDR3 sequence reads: CASGLLSVVQETQYF. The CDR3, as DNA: TGTGCTAGTGGTTTGCTCTCGGTAGTACAAGAGACCCAGTACTTC. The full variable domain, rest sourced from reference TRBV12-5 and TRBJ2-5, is DARVTQTPRHKVTEMGQEVTMRCQPILGHNTVFWYRQTMMQGLELLAYFRNRAPLDDSGMPKDRFSAEMPDATLATLKIQPSEPRDSAVYFCASGLLSVVQETQYFGPGTRLLVL.

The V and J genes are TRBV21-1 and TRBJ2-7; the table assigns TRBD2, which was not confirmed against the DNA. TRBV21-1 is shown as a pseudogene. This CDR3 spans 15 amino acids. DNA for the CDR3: TGTGCCAGCAGGGGTAGGGGAGGGCTACGTGGGGAGCAGTACTTC. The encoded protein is CASRGRGGLRGEQYF.

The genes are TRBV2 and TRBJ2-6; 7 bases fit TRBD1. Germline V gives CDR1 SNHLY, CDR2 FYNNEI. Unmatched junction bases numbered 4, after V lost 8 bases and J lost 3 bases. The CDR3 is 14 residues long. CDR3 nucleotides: TGTGCCAGCTTTAGGGGGCTTGGGGCCAACGTCCTGACTTTC. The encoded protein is CASFRGLGANVLTF.

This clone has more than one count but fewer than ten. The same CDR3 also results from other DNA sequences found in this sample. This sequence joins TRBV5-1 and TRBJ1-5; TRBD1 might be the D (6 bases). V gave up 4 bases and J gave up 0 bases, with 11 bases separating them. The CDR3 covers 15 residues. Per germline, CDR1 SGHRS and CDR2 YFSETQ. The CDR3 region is CASSLTGFSNQPQHF. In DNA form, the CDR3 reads TGCGCCAGCAGCCTTACAGGGTTTAGCAATCAGCCCCAGCATTTT.

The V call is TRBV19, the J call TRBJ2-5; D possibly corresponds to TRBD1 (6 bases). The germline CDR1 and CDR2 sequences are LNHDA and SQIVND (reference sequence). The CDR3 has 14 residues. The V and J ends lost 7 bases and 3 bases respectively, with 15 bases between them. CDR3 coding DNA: TGTGCCAGTACCACCGGGACACAAAAAGAGACCCAGTACTTC. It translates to CASTTGTQKETQYF.

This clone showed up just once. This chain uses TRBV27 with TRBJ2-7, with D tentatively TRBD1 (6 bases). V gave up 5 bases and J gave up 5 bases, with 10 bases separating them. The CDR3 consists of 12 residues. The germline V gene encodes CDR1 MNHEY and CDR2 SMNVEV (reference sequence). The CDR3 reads CASSHRTDEQYF. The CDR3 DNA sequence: TGTGCCAGCAGTCATCGGACAGACGAGCAGTACTTC.

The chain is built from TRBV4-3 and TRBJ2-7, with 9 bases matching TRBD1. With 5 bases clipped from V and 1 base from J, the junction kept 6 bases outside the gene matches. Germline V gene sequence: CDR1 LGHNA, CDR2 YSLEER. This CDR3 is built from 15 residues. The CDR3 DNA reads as TGCGCCAGCAGCTCAGGGGGACAGGGATCCTACGAGCAGTACTTC. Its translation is CASSSGGQGSYEQYF.

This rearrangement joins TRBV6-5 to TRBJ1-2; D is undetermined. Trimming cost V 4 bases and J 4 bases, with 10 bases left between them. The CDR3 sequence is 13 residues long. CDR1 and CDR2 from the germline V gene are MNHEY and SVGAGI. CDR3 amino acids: CASSLGSAYGYTF. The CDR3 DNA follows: TGTGCCAGCAGTTTGGGCTCGGCCTATGGCTACACCTTC.

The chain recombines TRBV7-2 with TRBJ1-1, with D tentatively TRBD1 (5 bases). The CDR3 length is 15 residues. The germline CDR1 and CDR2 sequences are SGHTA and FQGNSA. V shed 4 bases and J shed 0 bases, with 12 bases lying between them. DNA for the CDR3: TGTGCCAGCAGCTCCTCGGGGGACCTGAACACTGAAGCTTTCTTT. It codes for CASSSSGDLNTEAFF.

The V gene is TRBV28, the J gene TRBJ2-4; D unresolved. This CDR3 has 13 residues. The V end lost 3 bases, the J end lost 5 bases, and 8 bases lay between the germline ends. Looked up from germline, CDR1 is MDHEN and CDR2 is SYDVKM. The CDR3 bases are TGTGCCAGCAGTTTCCCAGGTCAAAACATTCAGTACTTC. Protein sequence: CASSFPGQNIQYF.

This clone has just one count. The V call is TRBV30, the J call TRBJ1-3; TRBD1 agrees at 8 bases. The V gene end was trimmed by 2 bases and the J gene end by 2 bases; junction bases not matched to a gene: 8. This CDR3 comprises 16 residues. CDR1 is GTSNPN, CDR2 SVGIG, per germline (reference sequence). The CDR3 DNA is TGTGCCTGGAGTCCCCCTCCAGGGGGCACTGGAAACACCATATATTTT. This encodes CAWSPPPGGTGNTIYF. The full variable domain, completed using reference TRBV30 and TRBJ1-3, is SQTIHQWPATLVQPVGSPLSLECTVEGTSNPNLYWYRQAAGRGLQLLFYSVGIGQISSEVPQNLSASRPQDRQFILSSKKLLLSDSGFYLCAWSPPPGGTGNTIYFGEGSWLTVV.